One and the same sample provided the 18 T cell receptor beta chains below, sequenced in a study of immune evolution from preneoplasia to lung adenocarcinoma. Libraries were prepared by immunoSEQ multiplex PCR; TCRdb keeps only in-frame clonotypes and omits some of them. The repertoire has about 8,200 clones, 80% of them found once; the top ten carry roughly 6.6%. Sequenced sample: FFPE adjacent normal lung tissue. The receptors were gathered from a person aged 70 to 80 with lung adenocarcinoma.

To note about this clone: The junction and the germline gene differ at one end; a read error may be behind it. This chain connects TRBV6-1 to TRBJ1-6, with TRBD1 as a possible D gene (6 bases). The length of the CDR3 is 14 residues. Germline CDR1 MNHNS, CDR2 SASEGT. The CDR3 is CASREDRINSPLHF. Here the CDR3 DNA reads TGTGCCAGCAGGGAAGACAGGATCAATTCACCCCTCCACTTT.

The chain uses TRBV7-2 and TRBJ2-3; 7 nucleotides align to TRBD2. Trimming cost V 5 bases and J 11 bases; bases outside gene matches: 13. The germline gives CDR1 SGHTA, CDR2 FQGNSA. The CDR3 has 14 residues. The chain's CDR3 is CASSVGTTREGQYF. In nucleotides, the CDR3 is TGTGCCAGCAGCGTCGGGACTACTCGTGAGGGGCAGTATTTT.

V usage is TRBV5-4 and J usage is TRBJ2-1, with TRBD2 matching over 9 bases. With V trimmed by 2 bases and J by 9 bases, 3 bases remained unmatched. The CDR3 consists of 13 residues. Looked up from germline, CDR1 is SGHNT and CDR2 is YYREEE (reference sequence). The CDR3 region is CASSFSGSGEQFF. In DNA form, the CDR3 reads TGTGCCAGCAGCTTTAGCGGGAGTGGTGAGCAGTTCTTC.

This chain connects TRBV2 to TRBJ2-3; weak D call: TRBD2 (6 bases). Germline V lookup: CDR1 SNHLY, CDR2 FYNNEI. CDR3 length: 15 amino acids. Trimming shortened V by 9 bases and J by 6 bases, and 22 bases separated the two germline ends. The CDR3 region has the DNA TGTGCCAGAGCGGCCCAAAGGGGAGGAGAGGATACGCAGTATTTT. Encoded protein: CARAAQRGGEDTQYF.

V and J are TRBV28 and TRBJ2-3; 10 bases align to TRBD2. Trimming took 2 bases from V and 8 from J; bases not matched to a gene: 7. Germline V lookup: CDR1 MDHEN, CDR2 SYDVKM. The CDR3 contains 15 residues. CDR3 nucleotides: TGTGCCAGCAGTTTAGAAGCGGGAGGGCCGGGTACGCAGTATTTT. Translation gives CASSLEAGGPGTQYF.

This chain joins TRBV5-1 and TRBJ2-3; unclear D gene. CDR1 is SGHRS, CDR2 YFSETQ, per germline. V lost 7 bases and J lost 2, with 8 bases in between. The CDR3 is 12 residues long. The CDR3: CASRVDTDTQYF. As DNA, the CDR3 is TGCGCCAGCCGGGTAGACACAGATACGCAGTATTTT.

This clone has only one observation. This chain connects TRBV27 to TRBJ2-1, with no clear D. Germline-derived CDR1 and CDR2 are MNHEY and SMNVEV (reference sequence). The CDR3 has 15 amino acids. Trimming stripped 8 bases from V and 4 bases from J, with 18 bases between. CDR3 loop: CASSPDPFEYNEQFF. In nucleotides, the CDR3 is TGTGCCAGCTCACCAGACCCTTTCGAATACAATGAGCAGTTCTTC.

The chain carries TRBV7-8 and TRBJ1-5; D perhaps matches TRBD1 (5 bases). This CDR3 region has 15 residues. The ends were cut back, 3 bases at V and 5 bases at J, with 14 bases in the middle. Germline CDR1 reads SGHVS; CDR2 reads FQNEAQ. The DNA for the CDR3 is TGTGCCAGCAGCTTCGGACGGAGAGGGGATCAGCCCCAGCATTTT. It is translated as CASSFGRRGDQPQHF.

The chain combines TRBV18 with TRBJ2-7; D possibly corresponds to TRBD1 (5 bases). CDR3 length: 14 amino acids. The germline V and J ends were trimmed by 6 bases and 2 bases, with 14 bases remaining between them. Germline-derived CDR1 and CDR2 are KGHSH and LQKENI. The CDR3: CASSLRTQTYEQYF. The CDR3 DNA is TGTGCCAGCTCCCTTAGGACACAAACCTACGAGCAGTACTTC.

The J gene is TRBJ2-2, the V gene TRBV9; D is perhaps TRBD2 (5 bases). The germline V gene encodes CDR1 SGDLS and CDR2 YYNGEE. The CDR3 consists of 15 residues. Trimming removed 4 bases at V and 0 bases at J, with 10 bases between. This CDR3 is CASSTTSANTGELFF. The CDR3 DNA is TGTGCCAGCAGCACAACTAGTGCGAACACCGGGGAGCTGTTTTTT.

V gene TRBV12-5 combines with J gene TRBJ2-1; the match to TRBD1 covers 7 bases. CDR3 length equals 13 residues. Per germline, CDR1 LGHNT and CDR2 FRNRAP. V lost 7 bases to trimming and J lost 10 bases; unmatched junction nucleotides: 10. The CDR3 spells CASALTGVDEQFF. CDR3 sequence (DNA): TGTGCTAGTGCTCTCACAGGGGTTGACGAGCAGTTCTTC.

The chain joins TRBV11-2 to TRBJ1-1; D is possibly TRBD1 (6 bases). Trimming took 6 bases from V and 5 from J, leaving 13 bases between them. Germline CDR1 SGHAT, CDR2 FQNNGV. This CDR3 is 13 amino acids long. The CDR3 loop reads CASSYGQQTEAFF. The DNA for the CDR3 is TGTGCCAGCAGTTATGGACAGCAAACTGAAGCTTTCTTT.

This chain connects TRBV5-6 to TRBJ1-3; possibly TRBD1 for D (6 bases). CDR1 is SGHDT and CDR2 is YYEEEE in the germline V gene. The CDR3 length is 15 residues. The V end was cut by 4 bases, the J end by 0 bases, with 11 bases between. The CDR3 is CASSPTGPSGNTIYF. DNA of the CDR3: TGTGCCAGCAGCCCTACAGGGCCCTCTGGAAACACCATATATTTT.

V gene TRBV6-5 combines with J gene TRBJ2-7; D not certain. Deletions cut 4 bases from V and 3 bases from J, with 10 bases between. CDR3 length equals 13 residues. Germline V lookup: CDR1 MNHEY, CDR2 SVGAGI. The CDR3 loop is CASSSLYGYEQYF. The CDR3 DNA follows: TGTGCCAGCAGTTCCCTTTACGGCTACGAGCAGTACTTC.

The chain carries TRBV27 and TRBJ1-5, with D perhaps matching TRBD1 (6 bases). The CDR3 is 15 residues long. V lost 2 bases to trimming and J lost 2 bases, with 10 bases between them. The germline V gene encodes CDR1 MNHEY and CDR2 SMNVEV (reference sequence). The chain's CDR3 is CASSLRGLGNQPQHF. The DNA for the CDR3 is TGTGCCAGCAGTTTAAGGGGGTTGGGCAATCAGCCCCAGCATTTT.

Of note for this clone: At one end, the junction sequence differs from germline, possibly due to a read error. This chain connects TRBV7-7 to TRBJ1-1; D gene unclear. The CDR3 has 15 amino acids. In germline, CDR1 is SSHAT, CDR2 FNYEAQ (reference sequence). The CDR3 nucleotides are TGTGCTAGCAGCTTGAGCGGCAACCTGAACACTGAAGCTTTCTTT. Protein sequence: CASSLSGNLNTEAFF.

The table lists this clone with a few counts. The V gene is TRBV30, the J gene TRBJ1-2, with D unresolved. Trimming took 2 bases from V and 8 from J, leaving 18 bases between them. CDR1 and CDR2 from the germline V gene are GTSNPN and SVGIG (reference sequence). The CDR3 covers 14 residues. CDR3 region: CAWSKAPQSRGYTF. In nucleotides, the CDR3 is TGTGCCTGGAGTAAGGCTCCCCAATCGCGGGGCTACACCTTC.

The chain couples TRBV11-3 to TRBJ2-2; D possibly corresponds to TRBD1 (6 bases). Trimming stripped 2 bases from V and 4 bases from J, with 11 bases between. The CDR3 contains 15 residues. Germline lookup yields CDR1 SGHNT and CDR2 YENEEA. The CDR3: CASSLLGAATGELFF. The DNA for the CDR3 is TGTGCCAGCAGCTTATTGGGGGCGGCCACCGGGGAGCTGTTTTTT.